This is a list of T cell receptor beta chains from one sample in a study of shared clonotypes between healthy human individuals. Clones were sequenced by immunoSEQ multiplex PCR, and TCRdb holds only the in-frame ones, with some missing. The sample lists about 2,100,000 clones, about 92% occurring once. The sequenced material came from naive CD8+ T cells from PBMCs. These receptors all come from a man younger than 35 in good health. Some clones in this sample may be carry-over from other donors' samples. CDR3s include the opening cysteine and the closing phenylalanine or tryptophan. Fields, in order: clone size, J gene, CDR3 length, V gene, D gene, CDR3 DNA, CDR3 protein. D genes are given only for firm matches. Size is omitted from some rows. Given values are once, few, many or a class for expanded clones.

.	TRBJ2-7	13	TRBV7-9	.	TGTGCCAGCACCCGCCGGGGCCTCAGGGAGCAGTACTTC	CASTRRGLREQYF
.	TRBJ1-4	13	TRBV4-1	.	TGCGCCAGCAGCCTCACGTTGGATGGGGGACTGTTTTTT	CASSLTLDGGLFF
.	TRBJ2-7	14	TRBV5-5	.	TGTGCCAGCAGCTGGGTAGCGGAGCTCTACGAGCAGTACTTC	CASSWVAELYEQYF
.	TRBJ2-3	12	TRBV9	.	TGTGCCAGCAGCGTAAGTTCAGATACGCAGTATTTT	CASSVSSDTQYF
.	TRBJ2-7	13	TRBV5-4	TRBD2	TGTGCCAGCAGCTTGGGGGAGGGTTACGAGCAGTACTTC	CASSLGEGYEQYF
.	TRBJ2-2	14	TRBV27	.	TGTGCCAGCAGTCCCTATGATCAGGGTGTCGAGCTGTTTTTT	CASSPYDQGVELFF
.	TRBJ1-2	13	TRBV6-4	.	TGTGCCAGCAGTGACTCTAGGGAAGGGGGCTACACCTTC	CASSDSREGGYTF
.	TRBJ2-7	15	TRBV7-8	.	TGTGCCACCCATTCATTCAGGGGGGATCTTGACGAGCAGTACTTC	CATHSFRGDLDEQYF
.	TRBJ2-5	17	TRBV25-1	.	TGTGCCAGCAGTGACGCTTACCAGGGGTGGAGGCAAGAGACCCAGTACTTC	CASSDAYQGWRQETQYF
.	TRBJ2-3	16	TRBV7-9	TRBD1	TGTGCCAGCAGCCCTTGGGACAGGGGAAGCACAGATACGCAGTATTTT	CASSPWDRGSTDTQYF
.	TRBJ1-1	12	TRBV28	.	TGTGCCAGCACCCCCGGGGACACTGAAGCTTTCTTT	CASTPGDTEAFF
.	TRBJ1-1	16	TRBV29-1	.	TGCAGCGTTGAGGGGCCCGGGGGCCCTGGGGACACTGAAGCTTTCTTT	CSVEGPGGPGDTEAFF
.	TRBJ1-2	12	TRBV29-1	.	TGCAGCGTTGAGTCGGGGTTCTATGGCTACACCTTC	CSVESGFYGYTF
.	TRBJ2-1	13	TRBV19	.	TGTGCCAGTAGTATCCTAGAGGGGGATGAGCAGTTCTTC	CASSILEGDEQFF
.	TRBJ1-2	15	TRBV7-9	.	TGTGCCAGCAGCGATACGAGGACACCTAACTATGGCTACACCTTC	CASSDTRTPNYGYTF
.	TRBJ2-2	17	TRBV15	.	TGTGCCACCAGCAGAGATTGGCGTGCAGCGAACACCGGGGAGCTGTTTTTT	CATSRDWRAANTGELFF
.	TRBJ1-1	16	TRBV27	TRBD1	TGTGCCAGCAGTCCCCAGGGGGGGGACATGAACACTGAAGCTTTCTTT	CASSPQGGDMNTEAFF
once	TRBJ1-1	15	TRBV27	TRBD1	TGTGCCAGCAGTTTGGGGACAGGGGTCTACACTGAAGCTTTCTTT	CASSLGTGVYTEAFF
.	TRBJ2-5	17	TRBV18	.	TGTGCCAGCTCACCCACCGACAGACAGGACCTCGGTTCCACCCAGTACTTC	CASSPTDRQDLGSTQYF
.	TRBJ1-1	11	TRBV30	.	TGTGCCTGGATTTGGGGGGATGAAGCTTTCTTT	CAWIWGDEAFF
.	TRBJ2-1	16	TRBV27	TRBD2	TGTGCCAGCAGTTCCCGGGGAGGGACCCCCGGCAATGAGCAGTTCTTC	CASSSRGGTPGNEQFF
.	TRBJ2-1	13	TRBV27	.	TGTGCCAGCAGTTCCCGGGACCCCGCCCAGCAGTTCTTC	CASSSRDPAQQFF
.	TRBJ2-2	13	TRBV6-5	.	TGTGCCAGCGGGACCCGCCGAGTCGGGGAGCTGTTTTTT	CASGTRRVGELFF
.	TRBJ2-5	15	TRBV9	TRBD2	TGTGCCAGCAGCGTAGGACTAGCCAGTTTAGAGACCCAGTACTTC	CASSVGLASLETQYF
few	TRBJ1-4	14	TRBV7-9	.	TGTGCCAGCAGCCCTAGAGAGGCTAATGAAAAACTGTTTTTT	CASSPREANEKLFF
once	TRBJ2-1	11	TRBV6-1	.	TGTGCCAGCACGGCCGGCCCATTGCGGTTCTTC	CASTAGPLRFF
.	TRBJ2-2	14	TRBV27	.	TGTGCCAGCAAGGCACTAGGACTCACCGGGGAGCTGTTTTTT	CASKALGLTGELFF
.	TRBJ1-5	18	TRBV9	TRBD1	TGTGCCAGCAGCGTAGGGGCGAGGGACAGGGATAGCAATCAGCCCCAGCATTTT	CASSVGARDRDSNQPQHF
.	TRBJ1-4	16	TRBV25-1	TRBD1	TGTGCCAGCAGTGAATATACAGGGGCTTCAGCTGAAAAACTGTTTTTT	CASSEYTGASAEKLFF
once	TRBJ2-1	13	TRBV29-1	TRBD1	TGCAGCGTTGACAGGGGGCCCTACAATGAGCAGTTCTTC	CSVDRGPYNEQFF
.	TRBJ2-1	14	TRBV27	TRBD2	TGTGCCAGCAGAAGGACTAGCGGGAGAGGTGAGCAGTTCTTC	CASRRTSGRGEQFF
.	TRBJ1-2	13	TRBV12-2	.	TGTGCAAGTCACATACAGGATTCCTATGGCTACACCTTC	CASHIQDSYGYTF
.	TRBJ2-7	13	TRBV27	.	TGTGCCAGCAGTTTATCAGCCACCTACGAGCAGTACTTC	CASSLSATYEQYF
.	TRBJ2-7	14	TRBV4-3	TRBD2	TGCGCCAGCAGCCCCGGGACTAGCGGCTACGAGCAGTACTTC	CASSPGTSGYEQYF
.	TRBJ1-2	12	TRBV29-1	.	TGCAGCGTTGTACCGGGGGGCTATGGCTACACCTTC	CSVVPGGYGYTF
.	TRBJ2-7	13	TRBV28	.	TGTGCCAGCAGTTTATATCGGGGATACGAGCAGTACTTC	CASSLYRGYEQYF
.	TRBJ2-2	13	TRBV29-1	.	TGCAGCGTTGCTTCTGGGGTCGCCGGGGAGCTGTTTTTT	CSVASGVAGELFF
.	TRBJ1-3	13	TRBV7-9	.	TGTGCCAGCAGCACCCCGCCTAGAAACACCATATATTTT	CASSTPPRNTIYF